Sequencing of this TCR beta chain was carried out in a study of identical twins. V lost 5 bases and J 9 bases, leaving 14 bases between the germline ends. The CDR3 is made up of 13 amino acids. One entry per CDR3 protein, called by TCRdb with MiXCR from the 5' RACE reads. Of a few hundred thousand distinct CDR3 sequences in the sample, approximately 17% were seen once. This clonotype was detected a few times. What was sequenced was naive T cells sorted from blood. This TCR derives from a man between 50 and 59 years old in good health. The chain couples TRBV12-3 or TRBV12-4 to TRBJ2-1; a weak D match, TRBD2 (5 bases). The CDR3 loop is CASSPRVSGEQFF. The CDR3 DNA is TGTGCCAGCAGTCCGAGGGTGAGCGGTGAGCAGTTCTTC.